This entry is about one TCR beta chain. Its antigen is not identified. The data derive from a study of metastatic and nonmetastatic thyroid tumors. Study context: Repertoires from blood and tumor or nodule tissue of malignant and benign thyroid patients were compared.

The V and J ends lost 4 bases and 7 bases, in that order; junction bases with no gene match: 6. The CDR3 totals 13 residues. Germline V gives CDR1 MNHNS, CDR2 SASEGT. Regarding the study as a whole: According to reports, the diversity of TCR beta was significantly higher in malignant thyroid tumors than in benign nodules, and this held in both blood and tumor samples.

Per the authors' pipeline: The study's classifier, a distant-metastasis tool for papillary thyroid cancer, was built using CDR3 differences across clinicopathological groups. TCRdb re-analyzed the PCR reads using MiXCR. TCRdb, rather than the study authors, made the V and J calls. This table has about 20,000 clones, about a third appearing once. Among the patients, none had received any treatment before thyroid surgery. Material: tumor tissue. The receptor was isolated from a female donor with papillary thyroid cancer or a benign thyroid nodule (not recorded which). Some clones in this sample may be carry-over from other donors' samples. The chain couples TRBV6-1 to TRBJ1-2; 7 nucleotides line up with TRBD1. CDR3 nucleotides: TGTGCCAGCAGTGTCGGGACAGCAATTGGCTACACCTTC. Translated, it gives CASSVGTAIGYTF.